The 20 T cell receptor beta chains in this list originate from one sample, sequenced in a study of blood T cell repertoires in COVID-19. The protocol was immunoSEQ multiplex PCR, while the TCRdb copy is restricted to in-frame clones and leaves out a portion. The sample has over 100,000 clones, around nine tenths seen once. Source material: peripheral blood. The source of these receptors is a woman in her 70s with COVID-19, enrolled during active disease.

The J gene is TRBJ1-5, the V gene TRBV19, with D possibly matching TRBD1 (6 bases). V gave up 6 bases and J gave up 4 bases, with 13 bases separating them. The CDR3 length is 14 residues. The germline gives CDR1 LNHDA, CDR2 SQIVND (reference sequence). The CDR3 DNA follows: TGTGCCAGTAGGGCCGGGACAACTAATCAGCCCCAGCATTTT. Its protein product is CASRAGTTNQPQHF.

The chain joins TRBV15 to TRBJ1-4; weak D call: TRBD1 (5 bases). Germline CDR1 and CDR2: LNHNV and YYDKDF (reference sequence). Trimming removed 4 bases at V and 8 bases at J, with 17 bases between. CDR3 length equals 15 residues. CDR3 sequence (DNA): TGTGCCACCAGCAACTCCTATGGGGCGGGAGAAAAACTGTTTTTT. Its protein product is CATSNSYGAGEKLFF.

CDR3 DNA sequence: TGCAGCGTTGAAGAGTCATGGGACTATAACTATGGCTACACCTTC. Encoded protein: CSVEESWDYNYGYTF. V gene TRBV29-1 combines with J gene TRBJ1-2; TRBD1 might be the D (5 bases). The CDR3 contains 15 residues. Trimming cost V 0 bases and J 1 base, with 12 bases left between them. CDR1 SQVTM and CDR2 ANQGSEA come from the germline V gene. The variable domain in full, completed from reference TRBV29-1 and TRBJ1-2, reads SAVISQKPSRDICQRGTSLTIQCQVDSQVTMMFWYRQQPGQSLTLIATANQGSEATYESGFVIDKFPISRPNLTFSTLTVSNMSPEDSSIYLCSVEESWDYNYGYTFGSGTRLTVV.

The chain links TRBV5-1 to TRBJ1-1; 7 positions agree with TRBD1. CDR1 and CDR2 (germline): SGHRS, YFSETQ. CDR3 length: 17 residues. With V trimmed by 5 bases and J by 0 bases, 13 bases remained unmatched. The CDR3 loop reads CASRGPSGRGVNTEAFF. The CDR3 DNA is TGCGCCAGCAGAGGACCTTCAGGCAGGGGGGTGAACACTGAAGCTTTCTTT.

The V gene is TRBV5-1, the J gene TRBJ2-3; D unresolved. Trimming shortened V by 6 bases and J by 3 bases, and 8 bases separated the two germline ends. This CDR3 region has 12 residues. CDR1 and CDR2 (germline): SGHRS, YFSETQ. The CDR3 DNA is TGCGCCAGCAAACTGGAGACAGATACGCAGTATTTT. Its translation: CASKLETDTQYF.

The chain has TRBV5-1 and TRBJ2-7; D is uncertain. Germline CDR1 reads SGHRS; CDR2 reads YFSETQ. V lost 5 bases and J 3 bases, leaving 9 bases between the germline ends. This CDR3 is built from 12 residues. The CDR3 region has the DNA TGCGCCAGCAGGGGCAGTGACTACGAGCAGTACTTC. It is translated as CASRGSDYEQYF.

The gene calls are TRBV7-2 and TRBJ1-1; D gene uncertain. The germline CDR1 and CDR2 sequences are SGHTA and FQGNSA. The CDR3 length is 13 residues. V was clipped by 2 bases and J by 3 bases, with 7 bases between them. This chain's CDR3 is CASSLTEYTEAFF. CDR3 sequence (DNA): TGTGCCAGCAGCTTAACTGAGTACACTGAAGCTTTCTTT.

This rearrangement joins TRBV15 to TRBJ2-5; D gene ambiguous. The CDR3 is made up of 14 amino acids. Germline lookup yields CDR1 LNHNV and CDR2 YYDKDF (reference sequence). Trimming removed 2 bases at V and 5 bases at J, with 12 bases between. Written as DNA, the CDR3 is TGTGCCACCAGCAGACGAACACCCCTGGAGACCCAGTACTTC. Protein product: CATSRRTPLETQYF. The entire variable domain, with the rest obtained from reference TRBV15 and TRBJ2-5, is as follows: DAMVIQNPRYQVTQFGKPVTLSCSQTLNHNVMYWYQQKSSQAPKLLFHYYDKDFNNEADTPDNFQSRRPNTSFCFLDIRSPGLGDTAMYLCATSRRTPLETQYFGPGTRLLVL.

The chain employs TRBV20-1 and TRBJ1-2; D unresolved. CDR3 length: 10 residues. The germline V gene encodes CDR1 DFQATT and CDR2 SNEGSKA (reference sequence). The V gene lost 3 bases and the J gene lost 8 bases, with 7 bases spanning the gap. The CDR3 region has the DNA TGCAGTGCTAGTCCGGGAGGCTACACCTTC. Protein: CSASPGGYTF.

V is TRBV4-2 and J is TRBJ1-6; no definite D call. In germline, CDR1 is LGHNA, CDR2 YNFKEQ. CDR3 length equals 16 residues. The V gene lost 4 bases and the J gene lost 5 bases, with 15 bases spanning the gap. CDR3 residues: CASSLPTGFDNSPLHF. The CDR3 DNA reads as TGTGCCAGCAGCCTCCCTACGGGATTTGATAATTCACCCCTCCACTTT.

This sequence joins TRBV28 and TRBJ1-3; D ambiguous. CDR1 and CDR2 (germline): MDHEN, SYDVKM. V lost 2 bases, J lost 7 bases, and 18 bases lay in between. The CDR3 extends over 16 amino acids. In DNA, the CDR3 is TGTGCCAGCAGTTTACGCACTCTGGGCCTTGGCAACACCATATATTTT. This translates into CASSLRTLGLGNTIYF.

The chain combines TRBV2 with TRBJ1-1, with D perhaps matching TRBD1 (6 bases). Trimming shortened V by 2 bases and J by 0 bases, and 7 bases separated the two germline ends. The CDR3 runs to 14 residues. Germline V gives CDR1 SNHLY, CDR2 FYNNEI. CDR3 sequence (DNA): TGTGCCAGCAGTGAAACAGGGCTGAACACTGAAGCTTTCTTT. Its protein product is CASSETGLNTEAFF.

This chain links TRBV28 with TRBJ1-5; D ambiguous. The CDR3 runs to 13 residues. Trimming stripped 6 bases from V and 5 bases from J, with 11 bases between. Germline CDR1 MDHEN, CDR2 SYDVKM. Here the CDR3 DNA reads TGTGCCAGCAGAGTAGTAGTAGATCAGCCCCAGCATTTT. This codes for CASRVVVDQPQHF. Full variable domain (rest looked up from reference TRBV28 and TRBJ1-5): DVKVTQSSRYLVKRTGEKVFLECVQDMDHENMFWYRQDPGLGLRLIYFSYDVKMKEKGDIPEGYSVSREKKERFSLILESASTNQTSMYLCASRVVVDQPQHFGDGTRLSIL.

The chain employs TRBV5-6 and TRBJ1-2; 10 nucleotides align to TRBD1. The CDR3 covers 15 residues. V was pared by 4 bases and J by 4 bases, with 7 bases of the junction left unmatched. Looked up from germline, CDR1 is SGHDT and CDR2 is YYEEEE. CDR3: CASSLERTGGYGYTF. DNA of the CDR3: TGTGCCAGCAGCCTTGAACGGACAGGGGGCTATGGCTACACCTTC.

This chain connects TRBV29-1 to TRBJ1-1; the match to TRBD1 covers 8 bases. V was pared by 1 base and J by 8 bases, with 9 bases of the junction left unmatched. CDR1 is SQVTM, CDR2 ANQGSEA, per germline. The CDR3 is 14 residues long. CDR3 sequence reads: CSVEAFPGQDEAFF. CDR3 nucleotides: TGCAGCGTTGAAGCGTTCCCGGGACAGGACGAAGCTTTCTTT.

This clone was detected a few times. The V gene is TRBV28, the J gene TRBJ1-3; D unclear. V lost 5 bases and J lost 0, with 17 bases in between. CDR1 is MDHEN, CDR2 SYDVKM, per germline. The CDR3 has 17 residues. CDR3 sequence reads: CASSPPGWQNSGNTIYF. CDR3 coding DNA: TGTGCCAGCAGTCCCCCCGGGTGGCAGAACTCTGGAAACACCATATATTTT.

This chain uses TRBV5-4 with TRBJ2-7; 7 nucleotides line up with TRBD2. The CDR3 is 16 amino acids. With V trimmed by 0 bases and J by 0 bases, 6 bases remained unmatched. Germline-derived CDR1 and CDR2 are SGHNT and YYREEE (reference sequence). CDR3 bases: TGTGCCAGCAGCTTGGCTGGGGGGGGTAGCTCCTACGAGCAGTACTTC. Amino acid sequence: CASSLAGGGSSYEQYF.

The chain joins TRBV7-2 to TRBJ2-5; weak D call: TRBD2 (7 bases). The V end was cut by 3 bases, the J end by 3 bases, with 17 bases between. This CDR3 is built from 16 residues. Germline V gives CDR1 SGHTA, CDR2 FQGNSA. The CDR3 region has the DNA TGTGCCAGCAGCTTTCGGCGGGGGCCGCCCGAAGAGACCCAGTACTTC. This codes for CASSFRRGPPEETQYF. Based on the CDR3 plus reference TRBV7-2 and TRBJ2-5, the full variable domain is GAGVSQSPSNKVTEKGKDVELRCDPISGHTALYWYRQSLGQGLEFLIYFQGNSAPDKSGLPSDRFSAERTGGSVSTLTIQRTQQEDSAVYLCASSFRRGPPEETQYFGPGTRLLVL.

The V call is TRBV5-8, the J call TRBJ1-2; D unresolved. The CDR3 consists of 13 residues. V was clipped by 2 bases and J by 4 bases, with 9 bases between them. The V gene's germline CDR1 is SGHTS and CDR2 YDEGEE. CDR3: CASSFNLPYGYTF. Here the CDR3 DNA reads TGTGCCAGCAGCTTCAACCTACCCTATGGCTACACCTTC.

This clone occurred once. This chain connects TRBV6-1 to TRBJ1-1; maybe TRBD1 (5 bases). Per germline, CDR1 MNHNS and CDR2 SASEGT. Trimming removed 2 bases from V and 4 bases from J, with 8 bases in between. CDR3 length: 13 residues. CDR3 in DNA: TGTGCCAGCAGTGAATTAACAGGCACTGAAGCTTTCTTT. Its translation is CASSELTGTEAFF.